The 23 T cell receptor beta chains listed next were all sequenced from one sample in a study of T-cell memory formation after mild COVID-19. TCRdb processed the 5' RACE reads anew with MiXCR; each CDR3 protein has one entry. The sample yields 300,000 to 400,000 distinct CDR3 sequences, roughly 21% seen once. Input material: PBMCs or a T cell subset sorted from them (not recorded which). The receptors come from an adult woman who had mild COVID-19 (a few samples of this study predate the infection). Cell type and time point are not known.

The genes are TRBV7-9 and TRBJ2-1; weak D call: TRBD2 (7 bases). Germline loops: CDR1 SEHNR, CDR2 FQNEAQ (reference sequence). This CDR3 spans 16 amino acids. V was shortened by 5 bases and J by 5 bases, with 19 bases between the two germline ends. CDR3 in DNA: TGTGCCAGCAGCCTGGCGGTTGGAGGGGGGGACAATGAGCAGTTCTTC. It encodes CASSLAVGGGDNEQFF.

This clonotype has at least ten counts. CDR3 DNA sequence: TGCAGTGCTAGAGAGCGGGGGCGCGGGACAGATACGCAGTATTTT. Encoded protein: CSARERGRGTDTQYF. The chain combines TRBV20-1 with TRBJ2-3, with a possible D match to TRBD2 (7 bases). The CDR3 runs 15 residues. The ends were cut back, 0 bases at V and 3 bases at J, with 13 bases in the middle. Germline values: CDR1 DFQATT, CDR2 SNEGSKA (reference sequence).

The sample holds a few counts of this clonotype. The V and J genes are TRBV14 and TRBJ1-1, with a possible D match to TRBD1 (6 bases). This CDR3 is 16 amino acids long. V was trimmed by 3 bases and J by 0 bases, leaving 14 bases between them. The V gene's germline CDR1 is SGHDN and CDR2 FVKESK. As DNA, the CDR3 is TGTGCCAGCAGCCACCGACAGGTTGGGGTGAACACTGAAGCTTTCTTT. Translating it yields CASSHRQVGVNTEAFF.

This chain's CDR3 is CASSRGYGGHSNTGELFF. The DNA for the CDR3 is TGTGCCAGCAGCCGGGGGTACGGGGGACATTCTAACACCGGGGAGCTGTTTTTT. The chain combines TRBV12-3 or TRBV12-4 with TRBJ2-2; the D gene could be TRBD1 or TRBD2 (6 bases each). The CDR3 loop spans 18 amino acids. Deletions cut 6 bases from V and 2 bases from J, with 22 bases between.

This clonotype turned up a few times. V gene TRBV7-6 combines with J gene TRBJ2-5; the D gene is possibly TRBD1 (6 bases). V was trimmed by 5 bases and J by 0 bases, leaving 16 bases between them. The length of the CDR3 is 16 residues. Looked up from germline, CDR1 is SGHVS and CDR2 is FNYEAQ. The CDR3 sequence is CASSPGTHRYQETQYF. The CDR3 DNA sequence: TGTGCCAGCAGCCCCGGGACACACAGGTACCAAGAGACCCAGTACTTC.

This clonotype has more than one count but fewer than ten. CDR3 DNA sequence: TGTGCCAGCAGCTTAGTTCATGGTTCAGAATACAATGAGCAGTTCTTC. It specifies CASSLVHGSEYNEQFF. The chain carries TRBV7-6 and TRBJ2-1; D uncertain. The CDR3 covers 16 residues. In germline, CDR1 is SGHVS, CDR2 FNYEAQ. The V gene lost 1 base and the J gene lost 4 bases, with 14 bases spanning the gap. Full variable domain (missing parts from reference TRBV7-6 and TRBJ2-1): GAGVSQSPRYKVTKRGQDVALRCDPISGHVSLYWYRQALGQGPEFLTYFNYEAQQDKSGLPNDRFSAERPEGSISTLTIQRTEQRDSAMYRCASSLVHGSEYNEQFFGPGTRLTVL.

This clonotype has ten or more counts. The chain is built from TRBV2 and TRBJ2-7; the D gene could be TRBD1 or TRBD2 (5 bases each). This CDR3 has 15 amino acids. The V gene's germline CDR1 is SNHLY and CDR2 FYNNEI. V dropped 2 bases and J dropped 2 bases, with 13 bases sitting between them. The CDR3 DNA reads as TGTGCCAGCAGTGAATCCCGGGACGGAGCCTACGAGCAGTACTTC. Translation gives CASSESRDGAYEQYF.

The chain joins TRBV4-1 to TRBJ1-2; maybe TRBD1 (5 bases). This CDR3 is built from 16 residues. CDR1 is MGHRA, CDR2 YSYEKL, per germline. The V end was cut by 4 bases, the J end by 4 bases, with 19 bases between. The CDR3 coding sequence is TGCGCCAGCAGCCCCCATCATCCGGGGGGGATCTATGGCTACACCTTC. Protein product: CASSPHHPGGIYGYTF.

This chain uses TRBV7-9 with TRBJ2-1, with 9 bases lining up with TRBD2. Germline V CDR1 and CDR2: SEHNR, FQNEAQ (reference sequence). The length of the CDR3 is 15 residues. The V gene end was trimmed by 1 base and the J gene end by 9 bases; junction bases not matched to a gene: 7. As DNA, the CDR3 is TGTGCCAGCAGCTTAGATCTTAGCGGGGGATTTGAGCAGTTCTTC. This gives the protein CASSLDLSGGFEQFF.

This chain links TRBV11-3 with TRBJ2-3, with 8 bases lining up with TRBD1. V lost 6 bases, J lost 2 bases, and 13 bases stayed unmatched. The CDR3 sequence is 17 residues long. Germline CDR1 SGHNT, CDR2 YENEEA. CDR3 in amino acids: CASRALLGQDDTDTQYF. CDR3 in DNA: TGTGCCAGCAGAGCACTGCTGGGACAGGACGACACAGATACGCAGTATTTT. Complete variable domain (other parts from reference TRBV11-3 and TRBJ2-3): EAGVVQSPRYKIIEKKQPVAFWCNPISGHNTLYWYLQNLGQGPELLIRYENEEAVDDSQLPKDRFSAERLKGVDSTLKIQPAELGDSAVYLCASRALLGQDDTDTQYFGPGTRLTVL.

This clonotype was counted a few times. The rearrangement uses TRBV5-1 and TRBJ2-3, with a possible D match to TRBD2 (6 bases). There are 15 residues in the CDR3. Germline CDR1 is SGHRS and CDR2 is YFSETQ. Trimming pared 5 bases from V and 1 base from J, leaving 14 bases between. CDR3 in amino acids: CASRGGGTGTDTQYF. The DNA for the CDR3 is TGCGCCAGCAGAGGAGGCGGGACGGGCACAGATACGCAGTATTTT.

This clonotype has a handful of counts. V usage is TRBV6-5 and J usage is TRBJ2-3; 8 nucleotides match TRBD2. The CDR3 covers 16 residues. V was pared by 2 bases and J by 1 base, with 5 bases of the junction left unmatched. CDR1 is MNHEY, CDR2 SVGAGI, per germline. CDR3 bases: TGTGCCAGCAGTTACCGAGGACTAGCTGGCACAGATACGCAGTATTTT. Its translation is CASSYRGLAGTDTQYF.

This clonotype was recorded a few times. The chain is built from TRBV24-1 and TRBJ2-2; TRBD1 might be the D (6 bases). CDR1 KGHDR and CDR2 SFDVKD come from the germline V gene. V lost 2 bases, J lost 5 bases, and 11 bases lay in between. This CDR3 has 15 residues. CDR3 amino acids: CATSDSGHTTGELFF. The CDR3 bases are TGTGCCACCAGTGATTCGGGACATACGACCGGGGAGCTGTTTTTT.

Only a few counts were recorded for this clonotype. The chain employs TRBV6-5 and TRBJ1-1, with D unresolved. In germline, CDR1 is MNHEY, CDR2 SVGAGI. Trimming pared 6 bases from V and 1 base from J, leaving 9 bases between. This CDR3 contains 13 residues. CDR3 loop: CASRIQQNTEAFF. The DNA for the CDR3 is TGTGCCAGCAGAATACAGCAGAACACTGAAGCTTTCTTT.

V usage is TRBV2 and J usage is TRBJ2-7; no reliable D call. The CDR3 is 15 residues long. Per the germline V gene, CDR1 is SNHLY and CDR2 is FYNNEI. Trimming removed 4 bases at V and 6 bases at J, with 19 bases between. The CDR3 here is CASSGGEAVLREQYF. As DNA, the CDR3 is TGTGCCAGCAGTGGAGGTGAGGCGGTCCTCCGCGAGCAGTACTTC.

J is TRBJ1-4 and V is TRBV7-9, with a possible D match to TRBD1 (6 bases). V lost 0 bases, J lost 5 bases, and 16 bases lay in between. Germline V gene data show CDR1 as SEHNR and CDR2 as FQNEAQ (reference sequence). This CDR3 has 17 amino acids. The CDR3 protein is CASSLALGSQGNEKLFF. In DNA form, the CDR3 reads TGTGCCAGCAGCTTAGCGCTGGGGTCACAGGGAAATGAAAAACTGTTTTTT.

J is TRBJ2-7 and V is TRBV7-9; D is perhaps TRBD1 (6 bases). V dropped 5 bases and J dropped 4 bases, with 18 bases sitting between them. The CDR3 has 15 residues. Germline CDR1 is SEHNR and CDR2 is FQNEAQ (reference sequence). In DNA, the CDR3 is TGTGCCAGCAGCCACGGATCATTACAGGGTTACGAGCAGTACTTC. Encoded protein: CASSHGSLQGYEQYF.

This clonotype was found a few times. The chain recombines TRBV7-9 with TRBJ1-1, with a weak D call TRBD1 (5 bases). The CDR3 has 15 amino acids. The V end was cut by 5 bases, the J end by 7 bases, with 20 bases between. The germline V gene has CDR1 SEHNR and CDR2 FQNEAQ (reference sequence). The CDR3, as DNA: TGTGCCAGCAGCGCCTCGGGGGGGGTGGGGAATGAAGCTTTCTTT. Protein product: CASSASGGVGNEAFF.

The rearrangement links TRBV18 to TRBJ2-3; TRBD2 matches at 11 bases. The CDR3 is made up of 16 amino acids. Germline CDR1 reads KGHSH; CDR2 reads LQKENI. Trimming at V came to 6 bases and at J to 4 bases, leaving 9 bases not matched to a gene. CDR3 protein: CASSLADSGGADTQYF. CDR3 nucleotides: TGTGCCAGCTCCCTCGCGGATAGCGGGGGGGCAGATACGCAGTATTTT.

This clonotype turned up a few times. The chain combines TRBV20-1 with TRBJ2-1; 8 bases match TRBD1. Looked up from germline, CDR1 is DFQATT and CDR2 is SNEGSKA (reference sequence). The V gene end was trimmed by 1 base and the J gene end by 10 bases; junction bases not matched to a gene: 9. The CDR3 is 14 amino acids. The CDR3 spells CSARGGTGNIEQFF. DNA for the CDR3: TGCAGTGCTAGAGGGGGGACAGGCAATATCGAGCAGTTCTTC.

This sequence joins TRBV7-2 and TRBJ2-1; D perhaps matches TRBD2 (6 bases). V was clipped by 5 bases and J by 7 bases, with 12 bases between them. CDR3 length equals 13 residues. The germline V gene has CDR1 SGHTA and CDR2 FQGNSA. The CDR3 DNA is TGTGCCAGCAGCCCGCGGCGGGAAAATGAGCAGTTCTTC. Encoded protein: CASSPRRENEQFF.

This clonotype was seen repeatedly, ten times or more. The genes are TRBV30 and TRBJ1-1, with D hard to call. The CDR3 has 13 residues. Germline assignment: CDR1 GTSNPN and CDR2 SVGIG (reference sequence). Deletions cut 0 bases from V and 2 bases from J, with 7 bases between. CDR3 bases: TGTGCCTGGAGTGTCTGGGGAAACACTGAAGCTTTCTTT. Translating gives CAWSVWGNTEAFF. Complete variable domain (other parts from reference TRBV30 and TRBJ1-1): SQTIHQWPATLVQPVGSPLSLECTVEGTSNPNLYWYRQAAGRGLQLLFYSVGIGQISSEVPQNLSASRPQDRQFILSSKKLLLSDSGFYLCAWSVWGNTEAFFGQGTRLTVV.

This chain joins TRBV7-8 and TRBJ1-4; D is perhaps TRBD1 (6 bases). The length of the CDR3 is 15 residues. The ends were cut back, 0 bases at V and 11 bases at J, with 16 bases in the middle. The germline V gene encodes CDR1 SGHVS and CDR2 FQNEAQ. CDR3 DNA: TGTGCCAGCAGCTTAGCGCCAGGGGCCTCCCCGAAACTGTTTTTT. It encodes CASSLAPGASPKLFF.